Described below is a single T cell receptor beta chain sequence and its context. What this receptor recognizes is not known. Base qualities are not at hand, and no much larger clone is one base apart. This specimen comes from a study of cytomegalovirus exposure and HLA in healthy donors (dated by TCRdb to 2016 to 2017). In the study overall: According to a later analysis, one platform produced both the roughly 120 validation repertoires and the 700 or so repertoires of the first cohort. The study combined high-throughput TCR immunosequencing, statistical association of individual TCRs with disease status, and machine learning to predict cytomegalovirus infection status. Besides the first cohort of some 670 subjects, a separate validation cohort made up of roughly 120 different subjects was used. The study aimed to test whether cataloging public T cell receptors could reveal signatures of past pathogen exposure.

Donors formed part of the validation cohort, which comprised 120 subjects and was distinct from the first cohort of 666 subjects. Broad study findings and their caveats: A later analysis found that TCRs clustered in the first cohort also tended to co-occur in the approximately 120 validation repertoires, with 94% of cluster scores above 0. Three of the identified cytomegalovirus-associated TCR beta chains were confirmed in vitro to be specific for cytomegalovirus antigens. While some public TCRs were present in many individuals, most TCR sequences turned up only very rarely across donors. The classifier was reported to diagnose cytomegalovirus status with high specificity and sensitivity in both the original cohort and the validation cohort. A later analysis had no HLA typing for the validation cohort, so co-occurrence there was scored across all 110 or so repertoires. It was suggested by the authors that the approach could potentially be generalized to other disease states and immunological phenotypes. A total of about 150 TCR beta chains were listed by the study as associated with cytomegalovirus.

Trimmed from V: 5 bases; trimmed from J: 2 bases; junction bases lacking a gene match: 7. The CDR1 and CDR2 encoded by the germline V gene (reference sequence) are SEHNR and FQNEAQ. The CDR3, from cysteine to phenylalanine, totals 16 residues. This entry keeps only the CDR3 DNA: 48 bases, framed from base 1. Preparation of the library involved the immunoSEQ multiplex PCR assay. As for the authors' bioinformatics: A statistical classification framework was built for diagnosing cytomegalovirus status from the catalog of TCR beta chain sequences. TCRdb's version of the immuneACCESS table is confined to in-frame rearrangements and falls short of the full clone set. An unresolved V gene accounts for under half of the shortfall where checked; the remainder is of unknown origin. V and J calls and clone size are those listed in that table; D and trimming were worked out from the DNA. A total of 350,000 or so clones appear in this sample, about nine tenths of them only once. The ten largest clones capture about 0.91% of the sample.

In this chain, TRBV7-9 is recombined with TRBJ2-2; the central 8 bases match TRBD2. The source material was PBMCs. The receptor was isolated from a woman in her late teens or twenties in good health and CMV-seronegative. The encoded CDR3 is CASSPPAGGNTGELFF. In nucleotide form, the sequence is TGTGCCAGCAGCCCCCCCGCGGGAGGAAACACCGGGGAGCTGTTTTTT.